This passage covers 22 T cell receptor beta chains from one sample sequenced in a study of neurological immune-mediated disorders. Time point noted: longitudinal time-point 1 (baseline). TCRdb reprocessed the 5' RACE reads via MiXCR and lists one record per CDR3 protein. The table shows over 55,000 distinct CDR3 sequences, with around 9.6% occurring only once. Sequenced material: PBMCs. The receptors derive from a man aged 25-45 years in good health.

This clonotype was seen repeatedly, ten times or more. J is TRBJ2-5 and V is TRBV20-1; TRBD2 agrees at 7 bases. Germline-derived CDR1 and CDR2 are DFQATT and SNEGSKA (reference sequence). V was pared by 1 base and J by 5 bases, with 7 bases of the junction left unmatched. CDR3 length: 14 amino acids. The CDR3 DNA is TGCAGTGCTAGAGGCGGGAGTATGTTTGAGACCCAGTACTTC. Its protein product is CSARGGSMFETQYF.

For this clonotype: A much larger clone differs by one base, so this may be a read error. The rearrangement joins TRBV20-1 to TRBJ1-2; 9 positions match TRBD1. The CDR3 totals 14 residues. Germline V gene sequence: CDR1 DFQATT, CDR2 SNEGSKA (reference sequence). V shed 6 bases and J 3 bases; nucleotides not matched to a gene: 8. Here the CDR3 reads CSASTGGRDYGYTF. CDR3 DNA: TGCAGTGCGTCAACAGGGGGCAGAGACTATGGCTACACCTTC.

This clonotype was picked up many times. The chain carries TRBV9 and TRBJ1-5; D unresolved. V was trimmed by 0 bases and J by 3 bases, leaving 7 bases between them. Germline-derived CDR1 and CDR2 are SGDLS and YYNGEE. The CDR3 has 14 residues. CDR3: CASSVDGDNQPQHF. Here the CDR3 DNA reads TGTGCCAGCAGCGTAGACGGGGACAATCAGCCCCAGCATTTT.

This clonotype came up many times. This chain uses TRBV5-1 with TRBJ1-2; TRBD1 aligns across 11 bases. V gave up 4 bases and J gave up 2 bases; unmatched junction bases: 4. The germline gives CDR1 SGHRS, CDR2 YFSETQ. This CDR3 comprises 15 residues. The CDR3 here is CASSPGTGGNYGYTF. The CDR3 DNA sequence: TGCGCCAGCAGCCCCGGGACAGGGGGAAACTATGGCTACACCTTC. Based on the CDR3 plus reference TRBV5-1 and TRBJ1-2, the full variable domain is KAGVTQTPRYLIKTRGQQVTLSCSPISGHRSVSWYQQTPGQGLQFLFEYFSETQRNKGNFPGRFSGRQFSNSRSEMNVSTLELGDSALYLCASSPGTGGNYGYTFGSGTRLTVV.

The chain combines TRBV5-1 with TRBJ1-2; perhaps TRBD1 as D (5 bases). Trimming took off 4 bases at V and 5 bases at J, with 12 bases between the two ends. The germline CDR1 and CDR2 sequences are SGHRS and YFSETQ. CDR3 length: 13 residues. CDR3 sequence reads: CASSTAGGYGYTF. The CDR3 nucleotides are TGCGCCAGCAGCACTGCGGGGGGGTATGGCTACACCTTC.

There are a few counts of this clonotype. V gene TRBV10-2 combines with J gene TRBJ2-1; D may correspond to TRBD1 or TRBD2 (6 bases each). CDR3 size: 15 residues. CDR1 is WSHSY and CDR2 is SAAADI in the germline V gene. Trimming left V 2 bases short and J 10 bases short, with 18 bases between. The CDR3 bases are TGCGCCAGCAGTGAGACCGCTAGACGAGGGGGGGAGCAGTTCTTC. This gives the protein CASSETARRGGEQFF.

This clonotype was recorded at least ten times. The chain is built from TRBV10-3 and TRBJ1-1; 9 nucleotides align to TRBD1. The CDR3 covers 14 residues. Germline V gives CDR1 ENHRY, CDR2 SYGVKD. V lost 7 bases to trimming and J lost 2 bases; unmatched junction nucleotides: 5. The DNA for the CDR3 is TGTGCCATCAAAGAGGGACAGGGTAACACTGAAGCTTTCTTT. Translating it yields CAIKEGQGNTEAFF.

The table lists this clonotype with many counts. The gene calls are TRBV7-2 and TRBJ1-4, with unresolved D. The V end lost 6 bases, the J end lost 4 bases, and 15 bases lay between the germline ends. The CDR3 contains 15 residues. The germline gives CDR1 SGHTA, CDR2 FQGNSA. The CDR3 nucleotides read TGTGCCAGCAGTCCCAGTAGGGCCGTTAATGAAAAACTGTTTTTT. The encoded protein is CASSPSRAVNEKLFF.

This clonotype was observed a handful of times. The V and J genes are TRBV5-1 and TRBJ2-3; TRBD2 matches 11 bases. V lost 4 bases to trimming and J lost 2 bases; unmatched junction nucleotides: 9. This CDR3 has 17 residues. Germline V gives CDR1 SGHRS, CDR2 YFSETQ. The DNA of the CDR3 is TGCGCCAGCAGCCGTGGGACTAGCGGTGTGCTCACAGATACGCAGTATTTT. Amino acids: CASSRGTSGVLTDTQYF.

This clonotype was counted ten times or more. The gene calls are TRBV20-1 and TRBJ2-2; D possibly corresponds to TRBD2 (5 bases). Trimming removed 5 bases from V and 2 bases from J, with 15 bases in between. The CDR3 extends over 15 amino acids. The V gene's germline CDR1 is DFQATT and CDR2 SNEGSKA (reference sequence). The CDR3 sequence is CSAPMPGINTGELFF. Written as DNA, the CDR3 is TGCAGTGCTCCTATGCCGGGGATCAACACCGGGGAGCTGTTTTTT.

Many counts were recorded for this clonotype. CDR3: CASSSGTASGNTIYF. The CDR3 DNA reads as TGTGCCAGCAGTTCCGGGACGGCCTCTGGAAACACCATATATTTT. The chain carries TRBV28 and TRBJ1-3; a possible D gene is TRBD1 (5 bases). The germline CDR1 and CDR2 sequences are MDHEN and SYDVKM. The CDR3 contains 15 residues. Trimming cost V 4 bases and J 0 bases, with 10 bases left between them. The whole variable domain, filled in from reference TRBV28 and TRBJ1-3, reads DVKVTQSSRYLVKRTGEKVFLECVQDMDHENMFWYRQDPGLGLRLIYFSYDVKMKEKGDIPEGYSVSREKKERFSLILESASTNQTSMYLCASSSGTASGNTIYFGEGSWLTVV.

This clonotype showed up many times. The chain is built from TRBV29-1 and TRBJ2-2; 11 nucleotides align to TRBD2. The J segment lost 0 bases and the V segment lost 7 bases, leaving 10 bases of the junction unmatched. The CDR3 is made up of 17 amino acids. Germline V gene sequence: CDR1 SQVTM, CDR2 ANQGSEA. The CDR3 coding sequence is TGCAGCGCGGGACTAGCGGCCTCACTCGCGAACACCGGGGAGCTGTTTTTT. Translation: CSAGLAASLANTGELFF.

This clonotype was recorded many times. The chain combines TRBV29-1 with TRBJ2-1; D uncertain. The germline V and J ends were trimmed by 7 bases and 0 bases, with 10 bases remaining between them. CDR3 length: 13 amino acids. Germline lookup yields CDR1 SQVTM and CDR2 ANQGSEA. CDR3 sequence: CSAWPTSYNEQFF. The CDR3 bases are TGCAGCGCTTGGCCAACCTCCTACAATGAGCAGTTCTTC.

This clonotype has at least ten counts. The chain joins TRBV27 to TRBJ2-7; the D call may be TRBD1 or TRBD2 (5 bases each). The CDR3 runs 14 residues. The germline V and J ends were trimmed by 6 bases and 0 bases, with 12 bases remaining between them. The germline V gene has CDR1 MNHEY and CDR2 SMNVEV (reference sequence). DNA of the CDR3: TGTGCCAGCAGCCTTTGGGGGAGCTCCTACGAGCAGTACTTC. It encodes CASSLWGSSYEQYF.

V gene TRBV7-6 combines with J gene TRBJ2-7; the D gene is possibly TRBD2 (5 bases). Germline loops: CDR1 SGHVS, CDR2 FNYEAQ. CDR3 length equals 17 residues. The V end lost 4 bases, the J end lost 1 base, and 20 bases lay between the germline ends. The CDR3 spells CASSSPRVAPESYEQYF. For the CDR3, the DNA is TGTGCCAGCAGCTCCCCGCGGGTAGCGCCCGAGTCCTACGAGCAGTACTTC.

The rearrangement joins TRBV12-3 or TRBV12-4 to TRBJ1-5, with 9 bases that match TRBD1. The CDR3 runs to 15 residues. Germline trimming cut 3 bases from V and 3 bases from J; bases unmatched to any gene: 3. The CDR3 region is CASSFGTGPNQPQHF. The CDR3 bases are TGTGCCAGCAGTTTTGGGACAGGGCCCAATCAGCCCCAGCATTTT.

This clonotype was detected many times. V gene TRBV7-3 combines with J gene TRBJ2-1; TRBD1 might be the D (5 bases). The V end was cut by 1 base, the J end by 3 bases, with 10 bases between. The CDR3 covers 15 residues. CDR1 SGHTA and CDR2 FQGTGA come from the germline V gene. The DNA for the CDR3 is TGTGCCAGCAGCTTAATGGCAGGGAACTACAATGAGCAGTTCTTC. Protein sequence: CASSLMAGNYNEQFF.

This clonotype was seen at least ten times. The genes are TRBV20-1 and TRBJ2-7; the match to TRBD2 covers 9 bases. Germline CDR1 is DFQATT and CDR2 is SNEGSKA (reference sequence). V shed 0 bases and J 6 bases; nucleotides not matched to a gene: 12. This CDR3 has 16 amino acids. CDR3 coding DNA: TGCAGTGCTAGAGATTCAGGTAGCGGGAGTTTTTCCGAGCAGTACTTC. Protein: CSARDSGSGSFSEQYF.

This clonotype was picked up many times. The chain joins TRBV29-1 to TRBJ2-7; D possibly corresponds to TRBD2 (6 bases). The CDR3 is 11 residues long. The V gene lost 7 bases and the J gene lost 2 bases, with 9 bases spanning the gap. The V gene's germline CDR1 is SQVTM and CDR2 ANQGSEA. DNA for the CDR3: TGCAGCGGGGGGGAAACCTACGAGCAGTACTTC. As protein: CSGGETYEQYF.

In this sample, this clonotype turned up many times. The CDR3 is CASNSGGQGLPPFTQYF. CDR3 DNA: TGTGCCAGCAACTCAGGGGGACAGGGTTTGCCCCCCTTTACGCAGTATTTT. This chain links TRBV27 with TRBJ2-3; 9 nucleotides line up with TRBD1. This CDR3 is built from 17 residues. After removal of 7 bases from V and 8 bases from J, the junction contained 19 bases not matched to a gene. The germline V gene has CDR1 MNHEY and CDR2 SMNVEV (reference sequence).

This clonotype was detected ten times or more. The chain is built from TRBV28 and TRBJ2-1; D is perhaps TRBD2 (6 bases). This CDR3 comprises 15 residues. Trimming took off 4 bases at V and 6 bases at J, with 16 bases between the two ends. The germline gives CDR1 MDHEN, CDR2 SYDVKM. CDR3 loop: CASSSPSVPANEQFF. The DNA for the CDR3 is TGTGCCAGCAGTTCCCCTAGCGTCCCCGCCAATGAGCAGTTCTTC.

Ten or more counts support this clonotype. The chain has TRBV7-2 and TRBJ2-7; D ambiguous. With 1 base removed from V and 5 bases from J, the gap between germline ends came to 6 bases. The CDR3 has 12 residues. Germline V lookup: CDR1 SGHTA, CDR2 FQGNSA. CDR3 coding DNA: TGTGCCAGCAGCTTAGTTCCCCACGAGCAGTACTTC. Protein sequence: CASSLVPHEQYF.